The 28 T cell receptor beta chains listed next were all sequenced from one sample in a study of blood T cell repertoires in COVID-19. The protocol was immunoSEQ multiplex PCR, while the TCRdb copy is restricted to in-frame clones and leaves out a portion. The table shows 120,000 or so clones, with 76% occurring only once. The source material was peripheral blood. The receptors derive from a woman at least 80 years old with acute or convalescent COVID-19.

This clone was observed a single time. The J gene is TRBJ1-3, the V gene TRBV5-4; D may be TRBD1 (5 bases). Trimming stripped 0 bases from V and 3 bases from J, with 10 bases between. CDR1 and CDR2 from the germline V gene are SGHNT and YYREEE (reference sequence). The CDR3 contains 15 residues. The CDR3 here is CASSLGQGGGNTIYF. The CDR3 DNA reads as TGTGCCAGCAGCTTGGGCCAGGGCGGTGGAAACACCATATATTTT.

This CDR3 reads CASSQDPGYGYTF. CDR3 nucleotides: TGCGCCAGCAGCCAAGACCCGGGGTATGGCTACACCTTC. The rearrangement joins TRBV4-3 to TRBJ1-2; D is uncertain. The CDR3 loop spans 13 amino acids. The germline gives CDR1 LGHNA, CDR2 YSLEER. V was clipped by 0 bases and J by 5 bases, with 7 bases between them.

This rearrangement joins TRBV18 to TRBJ2-5; D gene uncertain. Trimming left V 1 base short and J 4 bases short, with 7 bases between. Germline loops: CDR1 KGHSH, CDR2 LQKENI. There are 13 residues in the CDR3. The CDR3 reads CASSPLEAETQYF. The CDR3 coding sequence is TGTGCCAGCTCACCACTTGAGGCAGAGACCCAGTACTTC.

This clone was detected once. The chain joins TRBV5-4 to TRBJ2-7, with a possible D match to TRBD1 (6 bases). Trimming took 4 bases from V and 6 from J, leaving 17 bases between them. The CDR3 has 14 residues. Per germline, CDR1 SGHNT and CDR2 YYREEE (reference sequence). For the CDR3, the DNA is TGTGCCAGCAGCACGCTTGGGCGAGGGGGCGAGCAGTACTTC. Translated: CASSTLGRGGEQYF.

This clone was seen more than once but under ten times. This chain joins TRBV10-1 and TRBJ2-7, with TRBD2 matching over 13 bases. J gave up 0 bases and V 5 bases, and 7 bases lay outside the gene matches. Germline CDR1 is WNHNN and CDR2 is SYGVQD (reference sequence). CDR3 length: 17 residues. The CDR3: CASSPGLAGRHSYEQYF. As DNA, the CDR3 is TGCGCCAGCAGTCCGGGACTAGCGGGGCGCCACTCCTACGAGCAGTACTTC.

The chain recombines TRBV16 with TRBJ2-5; perhaps TRBD1 as D (6 bases). Trimming took 2 bases from V and 0 from J, leaving 10 bases between them. The length of the CDR3 is 15 residues. Per germline, CDR1 KGHSY and CDR2 FQNENV. CDR3 residues: CASSQGQKYQETQYF. CDR3 DNA: TGTGCCAGCAGCCAAGGACAGAAGTACCAAGAGACCCAGTACTTC.

The rearrangement uses TRBV18 and TRBJ2-1; 9 positions match TRBD1. Germline V gene lookup returns CDR1 KGHSH and CDR2 LQKENI. This CDR3 region has 14 residues. Trimming took 2 bases from V and 10 from J; bases not matched to a gene: 6. The CDR3 loop is CASSPWTGEGEQFF. CDR3 sequence (DNA): TGTGCCAGCTCACCATGGACAGGGGAAGGGGAGCAGTTCTTC.

This chain joins TRBV19 and TRBJ1-2, with TRBD1 as a possible D gene (5 bases). V was pared by 5 bases and J by 4 bases, with 26 bases between. The CDR3 sequence is 18 residues long. Germline CDR1 and CDR2: LNHDA and SQIVND (reference sequence). The CDR3 is CASSQGGVSYAVGYGYTF. The CDR3 region has the DNA TGTGCCAGTAGTCAAGGAGGGGTCTCCTACGCTGTCGGCTATGGCTACACCTTC.

The genes are TRBV6-5 and TRBJ1-3; 8 bases are a match to TRBD1. Germline V gene data show CDR1 as MNHEY and CDR2 as SVGAGI. The CDR3 is 14 residues long. V gave up 9 bases and J gave up 4 bases; unmatched junction bases: 8. The CDR3 loop reads CARQDRAGGNTIYF. As DNA, the CDR3 is TGTGCCAGGCAGGACAGGGCAGGAGGAAACACCATATATTTT.

As regards this clone: One junction end disagrees with the germline gene, perhaps due to a read error. This sequence joins TRBV18 and TRBJ2-1; possible D gene TRBD1, 6 bases. The CDR3 is 14 amino acids. The germline V gene has CDR1 KGHSH and CDR2 LQKENI. CDR3 in DNA: TGTGCCAGCGCACCAACAGGGTCCTACAATGAGCAGTTCTTC. Its translation is CASAPTGSYNEQFF. The whole variable domain, filled in from reference TRBV18 and TRBJ2-1, reads NAGVMQNPRHLVRRRGQEARLRCSPMKGHSHVYWYRQLPEEGLKFMVYLQKENIIDESGMPKERFSAEFPKEGPSILRIQQVVRGDSAAYFCASAPTGSYNEQFFGPGTRLTVL.

The chain has TRBV7-2 and TRBJ1-2; unclear D gene. V lost 0 bases to trimming and J lost 8 bases, with 16 bases between them. Germline lookup yields CDR1 SGHTA and CDR2 FQGNSA. The CDR3 has 15 residues. The DNA of the CDR3 is TGTGCCAGCAGCTTAGCGAGCCAGGTGGAGGCCGGCTACACCTTC. Translating it yields CASSLASQVEAGYTF.

The V and J genes are TRBV28 and TRBJ2-3; 7 bases line up with TRBD2. V shed 4 bases and J 0 bases; nucleotides not matched to a gene: 7. Per the germline V gene, CDR1 is MDHEN and CDR2 is SYDVKM. The CDR3 sequence is 16 residues long. DNA for the CDR3: TGTGCCAGCAGTTGGGGAGCGGGACCTAGCACAGATACGCAGTATTTT. Its protein is CASSWGAGPSTDTQYF.

The rearrangement uses TRBV27 and TRBJ1-5, with D unresolved. V was trimmed by 6 bases and J by 1 base, leaving 10 bases between them. Germline V gene lookup returns CDR1 MNHEY and CDR2 SMNVEV (reference sequence). This CDR3 has 14 amino acids. CDR3 sequence: CASSDLSSNQPQHF. The DNA of the CDR3 is TGTGCCAGCAGCGATTTAAGCAGCAATCAGCCCCAGCATTTT.

The V gene is TRBV7-9, the J gene TRBJ1-1; perhaps TRBD1 as D (5 bases). CDR1 SEHNR and CDR2 FQNEAQ come from the germline V gene (reference sequence). The CDR3 covers 14 residues. Trimming removed 1 base at V and 3 bases at J, with 9 bases between. The CDR3 nucleotides are TGTGCCAGCAGCTTAGTAGGCAGGGACACTGAAGCTTTCTTT. Translating gives CASSLVGRDTEAFF.

The chain carries TRBV11-2 and TRBJ2-3; 13 nucleotides agree with TRBD2. Germline V gene lookup returns CDR1 SGHAT and CDR2 FQNNGV. V trimming: 5 bases; J trimming: 2 bases; junction bases outside the gene matches: 4. CDR3 length equals 16 residues. This chain's CDR3 is CASSLGTSGNTDTQYF. CDR3 DNA: TGTGCCAGCAGCCTCGGGACTAGCGGGAACACAGATACGCAGTATTTT.

The V gene is TRBV10-3, the J gene TRBJ2-2, with 11 bases aligning to TRBD1. V trimming: 5 bases; J trimming: 6 bases; junction bases outside the gene matches: 14. CDR3 length: 18 amino acids. Per germline, CDR1 ENHRY and CDR2 SYGVKD. CDR3 protein: CAISPNLPGQGGAGELFF. The CDR3 nucleotides are TGTGCCATCAGTCCGAATTTACCGGGACAGGGGGGGGCCGGGGAGCTGTTTTTT.

The chain joins TRBV18 to TRBJ2-2, with 9 bases matching TRBD1. Germline values: CDR1 KGHSH, CDR2 LQKENI. With 4 bases clipped from V and 5 bases from J, the junction kept 5 bases outside the gene matches. This CDR3 region has 15 residues. The CDR3 loop reads CASSQGQGTTGELFF. CDR3 bases: TGTGCCAGCTCACAAGGACAGGGGACTACCGGGGAGCTGTTTTTT.

The chain carries TRBV3-1 (or the pseudogene TRBV3-2) and TRBJ2-5, with a weak D call TRBD2 (5 bases). This CDR3 contains 17 residues. CDR1 is LGHDT, CDR2 YNNKEL, per germline (reference sequence). V lost 3 bases and J lost 5, with 22 bases in between. CDR3 sequence (DNA): TGTGCCAGCAGCCACTACGGAGCTAGGAGTTCGGGGGAGACCCAGTACTTC. This sequence encodes CASSHYGARSSGETQYF.

V gene TRBV5-1 combines with J gene TRBJ2-7, with 8 bases aligning to TRBD2. The length of the CDR3 is 15 residues. V lost 2 bases, J lost 3 bases, and 7 bases stayed unmatched. Germline V CDR1 and CDR2: SGHRS, YFSETQ. The CDR3 nucleotides read TGCGCCAGCAGCTTACCGGGACTAGTGAGCTACGAGCAGTACTTC. Protein: CASSLPGLVSYEQYF.

This sequence joins TRBV2 and TRBJ2-3, with 12 bases aligning to TRBD2. Germline assignment: CDR1 SNHLY and CDR2 FYNNEI. The CDR3 runs 18 residues. The J segment lost 4 bases and the V segment lost 7 bases, leaving 15 bases of the junction unmatched. The CDR3 nucleotides read TGTGCCAGCATCCCCGGGACTAGCGGGTGGAGGGTGGCAGATACGCAGTATTTT. Its protein is CASIPGTSGWRVADTQYF.

The chain combines TRBV5-6 with TRBJ1-3; D gene ambiguous. Germline assignment: CDR1 SGHDT and CDR2 YYEEEE. Trimming left V 3 bases short and J 0 bases short, with 13 bases between. This CDR3 has 16 amino acids. CDR3: CASSSQPRASGNTIYF. The CDR3 DNA sequence: TGTGCCAGCAGCTCACAGCCGAGGGCCTCTGGAAACACCATATATTTT.

The chain uses TRBV4-2 and TRBJ2-7, with 11 bases that match TRBD2. V was clipped by 0 bases and J by 8 bases; unmatched bases: 6. The CDR3 spans 15 residues. Germline V CDR1 and CDR2: LGHNA, YNFKEQ. The CDR3 is CASSQDSGRARQQYF. The CDR3, as DNA: TGTGCCAGCAGCCAAGATAGCGGGAGGGCCCGCCAGCAGTACTTC.

The chain uses TRBV7-9 and TRBJ2-5; 8 nucleotides match TRBD2. This CDR3 region has 14 residues. V shed 8 bases and J 9 bases; nucleotides not matched to a gene: 14. CDR1 is SEHNR and CDR2 is FQNEAQ in the germline V gene (reference sequence). CDR3 amino acids: CASGLAGENRAQYF. The CDR3 bases are TGTGCCAGCGGGCTAGCGGGCGAGAACCGGGCCCAGTACTTC.

This rearrangement joins TRBV15 to TRBJ1-2; no clear D. Deletions cut 0 bases from V and 4 bases from J, with 9 bases between. The length of the CDR3 is 14 residues. CDR1 and CDR2 from the germline V gene are LNHNV and YYDKDF (reference sequence). The CDR3 protein is CATSRDLVLYGYTF. CDR3 in DNA: TGTGCCACCAGCAGAGATCTAGTGCTCTATGGCTACACCTTC.

The chain combines TRBV2 with TRBJ2-7; weak D call: TRBD2 (6 bases). The germline V and J ends were trimmed by 8 bases and 5 bases, with 13 bases remaining between them. CDR1 SNHLY and CDR2 FYNNEI come from the germline V gene. This CDR3 is built from 12 residues. The CDR3 region is CASRWGDHEQYF. In nucleotides, the CDR3 is TGTGCCAGCCGTTGGGGGGACCACGAGCAGTACTTC.

The chain has TRBV21-1 and TRBJ2-1; TRBD2, as called in the table, went unchecked against the DNA. TRBV21-1 is a pseudogene segment. The length of the CDR3 is 15 residues. CDR3 sequence reads: CASTRGNPIDNEQFF. In DNA form, the CDR3 reads TGTGCCAGCACCCGGGGTAACCCCATAGACAATGAGCAGTTCTTC.

This chain links TRBV7-8 with TRBJ1-2; 7 positions match TRBD1. The germline V gene has CDR1 SGHVS and CDR2 FQNEAQ. This CDR3 contains 16 residues. The junction had 5 bases not matched to a gene; V was cut back by 1 base and J by 0 bases. This CDR3 reads CASSLVTGLSNYGYTF. Written as DNA, the CDR3 is TGTGCCAGCAGCTTAGTGACAGGGCTCTCTAACTATGGCTACACCTTC.

The V and J genes are TRBV11-2 and TRBJ2-3; D may be TRBD2 (6 bases). V was shortened by 1 base and J by 2 bases, with 13 bases between the two germline ends. The CDR3 has 16 amino acids. CDR1 is SGHAT, CDR2 FQNNGV, per germline. CDR3 protein: CASSLGGWGVTDTQYF. The CDR3 coding sequence is TGTGCCAGCAGCTTAGGGGGTTGGGGGGTCACAGATACGCAGTATTTT.